This TCR beta chain was documented in a study of blood T cell repertoires in COVID-19 (dated by TCRdb to the early 2020s). The study in broad terms: Collaborator samples came from the United States, Italy and Spain and covered acute and convalescent phases of COVID-19. The material from the prospective study consisted of cDNA or gDNA derived from T cells, B-cell-depleted T cells, or PBMCs. Subjects who had been exposed to COVID-19, were actively infected with it, or had recovered from it provided the deeply sampled blood TCRbeta repertoires that made up the dataset. The repertoires were made available in a free public database intended to serve as a resource for research on the immune response to SARS-CoV-2. Samples came from the ongoing ImmuneRACE study (first 160 participants) plus 1,254 subjects from 6 global collaborators. Sample metadata almost always included a de-identified subject ID, COVID-19 status, age in years and sex. Where available, HLA class I and class II types were taken from metadata supplied by the sample provider and were not determined by assay-based typing. Results and caveats for the whole study, not just this receptor: The amount of clinical and demographic metadata varied by source and participant and was provided uncurated.

Participants in the prospective study were aged roughly 18 to 100 years, lived in over 20 United States geographic areas, and enrolled through a virtual design. To assign participants to cohorts, the prospective study relied on clinical history that participants themselves reported in a screening survey and a study questionnaire. For ImmuneRACE Cohort 3, a participant was defined as recovered based on two consecutive negative NP/OP PCR tests, clearance by a healthcare professional, or resolution of symptoms. In the prospective study, whole blood, serum and a nasopharyngeal or oropharyngeal swab were collected from each participant by mobile phlebotomists. Additional blood draws and questionnaires over a roughly two-month period could optionally be provided by prospective study participants. Before DNA extraction, prospective study blood samples were shipped either frozen or at room temperature.

The immunoSEQ Assay, a bias-controlled multiplex PCR, was used to amplify TCRbeta CDR3 regions from genomic DNA. As for the authors' bioinformatics: Within the assay, amplification of reference gene primers was used to estimate how many nucleated cells each sample contained. To quantify the absolute abundance of each unique TCRbeta CDR3 rearrangement, sequence reads were collapsed and filtered. Productive Simpson clonality was computed per sample as the square root of Simpson's diversity index over productive rearrangements. TCRdb's version of the immuneACCESS table is confined to in-frame rearrangements and falls short of the full clone set. An unresolved V gene accounts for under half of the shortfall where checked; the remainder is of unknown origin. The DNA gave D and trimming, while V, J and clone size come from that table. The sample yields about 500,000 clones; about nine tenths were counted once. The ten top clones hold 0.7% of the sample.

Note on this clone: The clone's antigen remains unknown. Per-base qualities were not stored, and no clone one base away is much larger.

This TCR was sampled from a woman younger than 30 who had recovered from COVID-19. What was sequenced was PBMCs or T cells enriched from blood (not recorded which).

The CDR3 loop reads CASRVSGQGGSEKLFF. The bases read TGTGCCAGCCGCGTTTCGGGACAGGGGGGATCCGAAAAACTGTTTTTT. The chain is made from TRBV6-6 and TRBJ1-4, and TRBD1 matches 11 of the central bases. V lost 8 bases and J lost 8 bases, and the count of bases not matched to a germline gene is 13. Per the germline V gene (reference sequence), MNHNY is the CDR1 and SVGAGI is the CDR2. Including the terminal cysteine and phenylalanine, the CDR3 comprises 16 residues. The sequence is cut down to CDR3 DNA, 48 bases in frame from base 1.